The T cell receptor beta chain described here comes from a study of blood T cell repertoires in COVID-19. J gave up 3 bases and V 2 bases, and 1 base lay outside the gene matches. Germline CDR1 and CDR2: KGHSH and LQKENI. The CDR3 contains 15 residues. The table came from immunoSEQ multiplex PCR; TCRdb's copy has only in-frame clones and leaves some out. The sample yields 110,000 to 150,000 clones, roughly 85% seen once. The sequence was obtained from a middle-aged man with acute or convalescent COVID-19. Sequenced: peripheral blood. The chain is built from TRBV18 and TRBJ2-3; TRBD1 agrees at 11 bases. The CDR3 here is CASSPGTGGTDTQYF. As DNA, the CDR3 is TGTGCCAGCTCACCAGGGACAGGGGGAACAGATACGCAGTATTTT. Full variable domain (outside the CDR3, taken from reference TRBV18 and TRBJ2-3): NAGVMQNPRHLVRRRGQEARLRCSPMKGHSHVYWYRQLPEEGLKFMVYLQKENIIDESGMPKERFSAEFPKEGPSILRIQQVVRGDSAAYFCASSPGTGGTDTQYFGPGTRLTVL.